Given below is one T cell receptor (beta chain) in context. Antigen unknown. The sample is drawn from a study of radiation and T cells in renal cell carcinoma. The wider study: Nephrectomy followed 15 Gy stereotactic body radiation by 4 weeks. Overall study findings and caveats: No pretreatment tumor biopsies were available for baseline clonotypes. From baseline, blood top tumor clonotypes peaked at 2 weeks post-radiation.

Time point specified: blood 2 weeks post-SBRT. Treatment: 15 Gy SBRT to primary tumor, nephrectomy 4 weeks later. V lost 5 bases to trimming and J lost 4 bases, with 12 bases between them. The CDR3 extends over 14 amino acids. Germline V gene lookup returns CDR1 LNHDA and CDR2 SQIVND (reference sequence). Repertoires were generated with immunoSEQ multiplex PCR, while TCRdb's copy carries only in-frame clones and drops some. The table records more than 100,000 clones, 88% of them present only once. Sequences were derived from blood, sampled from a patient whose treatment included radiotherapy and nephrectomy. The chain links TRBV19 to TRBJ1-5; the D is unclear. This TCR was sampled from a woman between 70 and 85 years old with renal cell carcinoma. CDR3 sequence reads: CASSYGLGNQPQHF. In DNA form, the CDR3 reads TGTGCCAGTAGTTATGGATTAGGTAATCAGCCCCAGCATTTT.